The rows below give T cell receptor beta chains drawn from one sample of a study of blood T cell repertoires in COVID-19. Assay: immunoSEQ multiplex PCR; the TCRdb copy retains only in-frame clones and omits some. The sample includes about 270,000 clones, 89% of them seen just once. Sequenced sample: peripheral blood. These receptor sequences come from a middle-aged man with acute or convalescent COVID-19. Both conserved end residues are part of each CDR3. D genes are given only for firm matches. Clone size is given for some rows only: seen once, a few or many times, or a class if the clone is expanded.

D gene	V gene	J gene	clone size	CDR3 DNA	CDR3 protein
-	TRBV10-1	TRBJ1-6	-	TGCGCCAGCAGTGAAGAACCTCGGGATTCACCCCTCCACTTT	CASSEEPRDSPLHF
TRBD2	TRBV7-3	TRBJ2-2	-	TGTGCCAGCAGCTTCACATCTAGCGGGGGGTACACCGGGGAGCTGTTTTTT	CASSFTSSGGYTGELFF
TRBD2	TRBV3-1/TRBV3-2	TRBJ2-5	-	TGTGCCAGCAGCATGCCCGGGGGGGAAGAGACCCAGTACTTC	CASSMPGGEETQYF
-	TRBV3-1/TRBV3-2	TRBJ1-5	once	TGTGCCAGCAGCCAATTTGTTGGTCTGCTAGGCGATCAGCCCCAGCATTTT	CASSQFVGLLGDQPQHF
TRBD1	TRBV5-1	TRBJ2-4	-	TGCGCCAGCAGCTTGGGTCCGTGGGACAGGGAGAAAAACATTCAGTACTTC	CASSLGPWDREKNIQYF
-	TRBV6-6	TRBJ1-1	-	TGTGCCAGCAGTTACCCCGAGGGAGGCACTGAAGCTTTCTTT	CASSYPEGGTEAFF
TRBD2	TRBV11-3	TRBJ2-5	-	TGTGCCAGCAGCGCTAGCGGGGGGCCTCCAGAGACCCAGTACTTC	CASSASGGPPETQYF
TRBD1	TRBV27	TRBJ1-2	-	TGTGCCAGCAGAACAGGGGGCGCGGATGGCTACACCTTC	CASRTGGADGYTF
-	TRBV5-6	TRBJ1-6	-	TGTGCCAGCAGCTTAGACGGGTATAATTCACCCCTCCACTTT	CASSLDGYNSPLHF
TRBD2	TRBV5-1	TRBJ2-1	-	TGCGCCAGCTATACCGCGGGCCTAGCGGGGAGCCTCTACAATGAGCAGTTCTTC	CASYTAGLAGSLYNEQFF
-	TRBV3-1/TRBV3-2	TRBJ2-7	-	TGTGCCAGCAGCCAAGTTCTAAACCCGGGCTACGAGCAGTACTTC	CASSQVLNPGYEQYF
-	TRBV5-4	TRBJ2-2	once	TGTGCCAGCAGCCAAAGAACACTCGGGGCCGGGGAGCTGTTTTTT	CASSQRTLGAGELFF
TRBD1	TRBV9	TRBJ1-1	-	TGTGCCAGCAGCCCAACAGGGGTGGAAGCTTTCTTT	CASSPTGVEAFF
-	TRBV6-5	TRBJ2-3	few	TGTGCCAGCAGAAGACCCGGACTTACAGATACGCAGTATTTT	CASRRPGLTDTQYF
-	TRBV29-1	TRBJ2-6	-	TGCAGCGCCGCGAGGGGGGGGCCCTCTGGGGCCAACGTCCTGACTTTC	CSAARGGPSGANVLTF